Detailed here is one T cell receptor (beta chain). Produced via immunoSEQ multiplex PCR; TCRdb's table is partial and in-frame only. Of roughly 150,000 clones in the sample, approximately 82% are singletons; the top ten hold less than 35%. The record originates from a study of cytomegalovirus exposure and HLA in healthy donors. This CDR3 region has 18 residues. Germline assignment: CDR1 SNHLY and CDR2 FYNNEI. After removal of 4 bases from V and 0 bases from J, the junction contained 11 bases not matched to a gene. These donors were members of the roughly 110-subject validation cohort, a group separate from the approximately 680-subject first cohort.

The sequencing input was PBMCs. The receptor was isolated from a man aged 25 to 40 in good health and CMV-seropositive. The chain uses TRBV2 and TRBJ1-4; the match to TRBD1 covers 7 bases. The CDR3 is CASSGGQEKYATNEKLFF. CDR3 in DNA: TGTGCCAGCAGTGGAGGACAGGAAAAATATGCAACTAATGAAAAACTGTTTTTT.